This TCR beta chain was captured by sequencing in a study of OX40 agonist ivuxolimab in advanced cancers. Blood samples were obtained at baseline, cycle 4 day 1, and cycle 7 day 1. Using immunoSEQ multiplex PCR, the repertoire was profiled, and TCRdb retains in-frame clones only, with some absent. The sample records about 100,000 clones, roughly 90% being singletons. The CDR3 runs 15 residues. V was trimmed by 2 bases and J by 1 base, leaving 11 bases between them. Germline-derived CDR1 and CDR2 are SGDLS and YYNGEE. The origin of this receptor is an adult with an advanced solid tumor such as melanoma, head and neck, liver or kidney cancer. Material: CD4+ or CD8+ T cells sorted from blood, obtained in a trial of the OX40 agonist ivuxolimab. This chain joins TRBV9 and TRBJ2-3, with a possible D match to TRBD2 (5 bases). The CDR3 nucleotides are TGTGCCAGCAGCGTCCTCAGCGGTGGCACAGATACGCAGTATTTT. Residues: CASSVLSGGTDTQYF.